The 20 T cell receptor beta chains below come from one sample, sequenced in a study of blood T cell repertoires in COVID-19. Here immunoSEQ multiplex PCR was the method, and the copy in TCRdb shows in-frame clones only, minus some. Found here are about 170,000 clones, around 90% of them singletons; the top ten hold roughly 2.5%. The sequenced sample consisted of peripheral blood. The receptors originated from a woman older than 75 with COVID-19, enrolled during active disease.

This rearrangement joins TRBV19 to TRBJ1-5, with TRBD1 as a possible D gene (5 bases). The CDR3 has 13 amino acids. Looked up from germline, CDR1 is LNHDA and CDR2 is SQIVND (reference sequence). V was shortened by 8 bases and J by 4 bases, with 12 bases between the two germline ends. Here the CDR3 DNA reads TGTGCCAGTGATCAGGGAATGAATCAGCCCCAGCATTTT. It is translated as CASDQGMNQPQHF.

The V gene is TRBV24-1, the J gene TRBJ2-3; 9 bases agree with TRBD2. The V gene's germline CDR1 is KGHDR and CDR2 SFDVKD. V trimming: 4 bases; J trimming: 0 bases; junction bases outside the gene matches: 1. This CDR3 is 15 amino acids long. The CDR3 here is CATSELAGSTDTQYF. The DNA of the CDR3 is TGTGCCACCAGTGAGCTAGCGGGAAGCACAGATACGCAGTATTTT.

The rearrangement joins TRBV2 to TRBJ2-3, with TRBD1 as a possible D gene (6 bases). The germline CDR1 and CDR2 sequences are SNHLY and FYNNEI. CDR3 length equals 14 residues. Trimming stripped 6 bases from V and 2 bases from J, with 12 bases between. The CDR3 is CASRDSLITDTQYF. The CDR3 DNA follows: TGTGCCAGCAGGGACAGCCTAATCACAGATACGCAGTATTTT.

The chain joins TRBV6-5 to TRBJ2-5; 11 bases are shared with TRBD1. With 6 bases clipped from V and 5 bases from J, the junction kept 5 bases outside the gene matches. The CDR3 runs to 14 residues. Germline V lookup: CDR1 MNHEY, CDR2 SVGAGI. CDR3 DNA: TGTGCCAGCAGGGGACAGGGGGAGGGTGAGACCCAGTACTTC. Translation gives CASRGQGEGETQYF.

The CDR3 protein is CASGRGQRNSPLHF. Written as DNA, the CDR3 is TGTGCCAGCGGGCGGGGACAGAGAAATTCACCCCTCCACTTT. V and J are TRBV2 and TRBJ1-6, with TRBD1 matching 7 bases. Germline V gives CDR1 SNHLY, CDR2 FYNNEI. CDR3 length: 14 residues. Unmatched junction bases numbered 8, after V lost 8 bases and J lost 7 bases. The whole variable domain, filled in from reference TRBV2 and TRBJ1-6, reads EPEVTQTPSHQVTQMGQEVILRCVPISNHLYFYWYRQILGQKVEFLVSFYNNEISEKSEIFDDQFSVERPDGSNFTLKIRSTKLEDSAMYFCASGRGQRNSPLHFGNGTRLTVT.

The CDR3 nucleotides are TGCGCCAGCAGCTTTGGTAGCGGCAATGAGCAGTTCTTC. Residues: CASSFGSGNEQFF. The chain uses TRBV5-1 and TRBJ2-1; maybe TRBD2 (6 bases). Trimming cost V 2 bases and J 6 bases, with 9 bases left between them. The length of the CDR3 is 13 residues. Germline CDR1 and CDR2: SGHRS and YFSETQ. The complete variable domain, with remaining parts taken from reference TRBV5-1 and TRBJ2-1, reads KAGVTQTPRYLIKTRGQQVTLSCSPISGHRSVSWYQQTPGQGLQFLFEYFSETQRNKGNFPGRFSGRQFSNSRSEMNVSTLELGDSALYLCASSFGSGNEQFFGPGTRLTVL.

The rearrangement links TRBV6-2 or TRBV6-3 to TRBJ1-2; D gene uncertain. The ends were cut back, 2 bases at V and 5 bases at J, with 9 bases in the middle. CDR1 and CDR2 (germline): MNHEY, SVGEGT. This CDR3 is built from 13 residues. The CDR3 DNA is TGTGCCAGCAGTTACGTCCAGACTTATGGCTACACCTTC. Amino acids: CASSYVQTYGYTF.

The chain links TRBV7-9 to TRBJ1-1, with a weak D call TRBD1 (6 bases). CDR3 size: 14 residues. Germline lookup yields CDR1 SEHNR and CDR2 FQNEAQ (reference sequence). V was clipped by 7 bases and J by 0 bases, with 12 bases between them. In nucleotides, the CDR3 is TGTGCCAGCAACTCACAGGGACTGAACACTGAAGCTTTCTTT. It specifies CASNSQGLNTEAFF.

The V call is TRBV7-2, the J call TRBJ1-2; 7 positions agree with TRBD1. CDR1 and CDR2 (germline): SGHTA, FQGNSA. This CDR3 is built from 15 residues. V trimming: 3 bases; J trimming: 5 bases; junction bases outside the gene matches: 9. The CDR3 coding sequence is TGTGCCAGCAGCTTCGGGGACAGAGAGATTTATGGCTACACCTTC. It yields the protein CASSFGDREIYGYTF. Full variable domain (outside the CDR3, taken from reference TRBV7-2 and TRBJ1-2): GAGVSQSPSNKVTEKGKDVELRCDPISGHTALYWYRQSLGQGLEFLIYFQGNSAPDKSGLPSDRFSAERTGGSVSTLTIQRTQQEDSAVYLCASSFGDREIYGYTFGSGTRLTVV.

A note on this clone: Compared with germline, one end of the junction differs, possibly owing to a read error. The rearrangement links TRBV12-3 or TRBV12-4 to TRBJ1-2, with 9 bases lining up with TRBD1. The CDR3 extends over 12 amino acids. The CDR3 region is CASRTGGGSVVF. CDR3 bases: TGTGCCAGCAGGACAGGGGGTGGGTCCGTAGTCTTC.

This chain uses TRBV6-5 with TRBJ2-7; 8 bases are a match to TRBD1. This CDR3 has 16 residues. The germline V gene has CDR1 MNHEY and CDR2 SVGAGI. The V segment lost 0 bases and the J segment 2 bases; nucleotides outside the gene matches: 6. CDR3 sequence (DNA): TGTGCCAGCAGTTACTCATACAGGGGGGTCGCCTACGAGCAGTACTTC. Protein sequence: CASSYSYRGVAYEQYF.

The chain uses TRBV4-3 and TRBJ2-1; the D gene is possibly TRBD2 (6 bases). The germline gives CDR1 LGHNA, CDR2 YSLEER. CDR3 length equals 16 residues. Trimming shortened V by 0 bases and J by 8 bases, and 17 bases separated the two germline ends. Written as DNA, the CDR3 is TGCGCCAGCAGCCAAGATTTGCGGGAAGCGTGGGATGAGCAGTTCTTC. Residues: CASSQDLREAWDEQFF.

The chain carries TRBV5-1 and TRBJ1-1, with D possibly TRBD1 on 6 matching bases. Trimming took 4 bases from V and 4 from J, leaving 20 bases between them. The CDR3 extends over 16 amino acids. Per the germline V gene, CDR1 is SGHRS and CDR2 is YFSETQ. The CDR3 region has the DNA TGCGCCAGCAGCGAGGAAGGGTACACAGGGCGCACTGAAGCTTTCTTT. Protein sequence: CASSEEGYTGRTEAFF.

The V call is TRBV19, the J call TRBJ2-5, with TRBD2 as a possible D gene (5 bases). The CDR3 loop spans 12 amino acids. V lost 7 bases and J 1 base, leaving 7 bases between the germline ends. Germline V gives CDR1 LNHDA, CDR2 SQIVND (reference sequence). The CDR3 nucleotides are TGTGCCAGTATGGGGAGCCAAGAGACCCAGTACTTC. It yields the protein CASMGSQETQYF. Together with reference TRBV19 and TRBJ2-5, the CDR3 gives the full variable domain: DGGITQSPKYLFRKEGQNVTLSCEQNLNHDAMYWYRQDPGQGLRLIYYSQIVNDFQKGDIAEGYSVSREKKESFPLTVTSAQKNPTAFYLCASMGSQETQYFGPGTRLLVL.

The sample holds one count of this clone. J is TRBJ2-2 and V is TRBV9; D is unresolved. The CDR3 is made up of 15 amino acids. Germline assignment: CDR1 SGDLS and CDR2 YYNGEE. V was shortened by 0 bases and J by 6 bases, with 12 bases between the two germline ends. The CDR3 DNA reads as TGTGCCAGCAGCGTAGGCCCCGACTTCTCCGGGGAGCTGTTTTTT. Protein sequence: CASSVGPDFSGELFF.

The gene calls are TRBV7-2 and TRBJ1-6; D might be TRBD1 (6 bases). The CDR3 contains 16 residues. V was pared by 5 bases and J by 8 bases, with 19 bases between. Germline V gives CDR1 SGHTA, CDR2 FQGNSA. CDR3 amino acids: CASSPMDRSGHSPLHF. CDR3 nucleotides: TGTGCCAGCAGCCCAATGGACAGAAGTGGACATTCACCCCTCCACTTT.

CDR3: CASSPQDHQETQYF. As DNA, the CDR3 is TGCGCCAGCAGCCCGCAGGATCACCAAGAGACCCAGTACTTC. V is TRBV5-1 and J is TRBJ2-5, with unresolved D. V was cut by 4 bases and J by 0 bases, with 10 bases left in between. The CDR3 totals 14 residues. Germline V gene lookup returns CDR1 SGHRS and CDR2 YFSETQ.

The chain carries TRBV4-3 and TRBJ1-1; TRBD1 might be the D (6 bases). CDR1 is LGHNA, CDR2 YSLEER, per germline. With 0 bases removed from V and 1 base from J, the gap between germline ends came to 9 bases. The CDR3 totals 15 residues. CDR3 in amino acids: CASSQDGGANTEAFF. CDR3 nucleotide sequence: TGCGCCAGCAGCCAAGATGGGGGGGCGAACACTGAAGCTTTCTTT.

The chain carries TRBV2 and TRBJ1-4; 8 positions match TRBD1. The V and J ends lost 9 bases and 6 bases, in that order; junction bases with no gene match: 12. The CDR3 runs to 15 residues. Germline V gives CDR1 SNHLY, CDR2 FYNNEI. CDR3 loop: CARGQGGGNDEKLFF. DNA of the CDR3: TGTGCCAGAGGACAGGGCGGAGGAAACGATGAAAAACTGTTTTTT.

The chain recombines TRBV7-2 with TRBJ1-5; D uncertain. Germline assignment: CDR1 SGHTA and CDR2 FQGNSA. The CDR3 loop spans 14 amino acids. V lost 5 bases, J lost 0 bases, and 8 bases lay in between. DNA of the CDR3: TGTGCCAGCAGCCGCGGAAATAGCAATCAGCCCCAGCATTTT. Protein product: CASSRGNSNQPQHF. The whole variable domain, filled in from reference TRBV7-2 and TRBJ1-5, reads GAGVSQSPSNKVTEKGKDVELRCDPISGHTALYWYRQSLGQGLEFLIYFQGNSAPDKSGLPSDRFSAERTGGSVSTLTIQRTQQEDSAVYLCASSRGNSNQPQHFGDGTRLSIL.